Listed below are T cell receptor beta chains from one sample, sequenced in a study of human T cells and chemical hapten exposure. TCRdb passed the RACE reads through MiXCR, listing each CDR3 protein once. The table shows more than 150,000 distinct CDR3 sequences, with 13% to 15% occurring only once. This sample comprised whole blood, obtained in connection with sensitization to the hapten diphenylcyclopropenone (DPC). These receptors were collected from a woman aged 25 to 45 with alopecia areata. Some clones in this sample may be carry-over from other donors' samples. The CDR3 runs from the conserved cysteine through the conserved F or W. D genes are given only for firm matches. Expanded clones are given a class, and other clones once, few, many or no size at all.

size: few; V: TRBV28; D: -; J: TRBJ1-6; CDR3: CASSLLRGPNSPLHF; DNA: TGTGCCAGCAGTTTACTCCGGGGCCCTAATTCACCCCTCCACTTT
size: few; V: TRBV3-1; D: -; J: TRBJ1-1; CDR3: CASSQGQPLEAFF; DNA: TGTGCCAGCAGCCAAGGACAGCCGTTGGAAGCTTTCTTT
size: -; V: TRBV14; D: -; J: TRBJ1-2; CDR3: CASSQDSRYTF; DNA: TGTGCCAGCAGCCAGGATTCCCGCTACACCTTC
size: -; V: TRBV19; D: -; J: TRBJ1-2; CDR3: CASSIQVAGGYTF; DNA: TGTGCCAGTAGTATACAGGTCGCTGGTGGCTACACCTTC
size: few; V: TRBV7-9; D: -; J: TRBJ1-1; CDR3: CASSLTAVNTEAFF; DNA: TGTGCCAGCAGCTTAACGGCGGTGAACACTGAAGCTTTCTTT
size: few; V: TRBV29-1; D: -; J: TRBJ2-7; CDR3: CSVLGGDSYEQYF; DNA: TGCAGCGTTTTAGGCGGAGACTCCTACGAGCAGTACTTC
size: -; V: TRBV6-4; D: -; J: TRBJ1-6; CDR3: CASRTTAGGRNSPLHF; DNA: TGTGCCAGCAGGACGACGGCGGGCGGGCGGAATTCACCCCTCCACTTT
size: many; V: TRBV4-3; D: TRBD1; J: TRBJ1-1; CDR3: CASSAGQAASVAFF; DNA: TGCGCCAGCAGCGCGGGACAGGCAGCCAGCGTAGCTTTCTTT
size: many; V: TRBV12-3/TRBV12-4; D: -; J: TRBJ2-1; CDR3: CARVGAQNEQFF; DNA: TGTGCCAGAGTGGGGGCACAGAATGAGCAGTTCTTC
size: few; V: TRBV10-3; D: TRBD1; J: TRBJ1-1; CDR3: CAISSFQGGTEAFF; DNA: TGTGCCATCAGTTCATTTCAGGGGGGAACTGAAGCTTTCTTT
size: few; V: TRBV28; D: TRBD1; J: TRBJ1-4; CDR3: CASSRNRGKLFF; DNA: TGTGCCAGCAGTAGGAACAGGGGAAAACTGTTTTTT
size: -; V: TRBV28; D: -; J: TRBJ2-1; CDR3: CASSSFIGEQFF; DNA: TGTGCCAGCAGTTCCTTCATCGGTGAGCAGTTCTTC
size: few; V: TRBV2; D: -; J: TRBJ2-7; CDR3: CASTQDSGYEQYF; DNA: TGTGCCAGCACGCAAGACTCGGGCTACGAGCAGTACTTC
size: -; V: TRBV29-1; D: -; J: TRBJ2-2; CDR3: CSFSRDRDSPGELFF; DNA: TGCAGCTTCTCCCGAGACAGGGACTCACCCGGGGAGCTGTTTTTT
size: -; V: TRBV20-1; D: TRBD1; J: TRBJ1-5; CDR3: CSAIATGYNQPQHF; DNA: TGCAGTGCTATTGCGACAGGGTACAATCAGCCCCAGCATTTT
size: -; V: TRBV7-2; D: TRBD1; J: TRBJ2-7; CDR3: CASSSDRRDEQYF; DNA: TGTGCCAGCAGCTCGGACAGGCGGGACGAGCAGTACTTC
size: many; V: TRBV2; D: -; J: TRBJ2-7; CDR3: CASSDGGNEQYF; DNA: TGTGCCAGCAGTGATGGTGGAAACGAGCAGTACTTC
size: -; V: TRBV12-3/TRBV12-4; D: -; J: TRBJ2-3; CDR3: CASSLVDSTDTQYF; DNA: TGTGCCAGCAGTTTAGTTGATAGCACAGATACGCAGTATTTT
size: -; V: TRBV7-8; D: -; J: TRBJ2-5; CDR3: CASRRTVEVETQYF; DNA: TGTGCCAGCAGAAGGACAGTAGAGGTCGAGACCCAGTACTTC
size: -; V: TRBV3-1; D: TRBD2; J: TRBJ2-7; CDR3: CASSPGLVETYEQYF; DNA: TGTGCCAGCAGCCCGGGACTAGTGGAAACCTACGAGCAGTACTTC
size: -; V: TRBV3-1; D: TRBD1; J: TRBJ1-4; CDR3: CASSLLDRGLVTNEKLFF; DNA: TGTGCCAGCAGCCTTTTGGACAGGGGGCTGGTAACTAATGAAAAACTGTTTTTT
size: many; V: TRBV7-2; D: -; J: TRBJ2-3; CDR3: CASSRYTDTQYF; DNA: TGTGCCAGCAGCCGATACACAGATACGCAGTATTTT
size: -; V: TRBV7-9; D: -; J: TRBJ1-1; CDR3: CASRPSGRAYTEAFF; DNA: TGTGCCAGCAGACCCTCAGGACGAGCTTACACTGAAGCTTTCTTT
size: many; V: TRBV12-3/TRBV12-4; D: -; J: TRBJ2-3; CDR3: CASSLLSTDTQYF; DNA: TGTGCCAGCAGCCTACTTAGCACAGATACGCAGTATTTT
size: many; V: TRBV7-9; D: -; J: TRBJ2-3; CDR3: CASTSPAGLTDTQYF; DNA: TGTGCCAGCACCTCTCCCGCAGGGCTCACAGATACGCAGTATTTT
size: -; V: TRBV4-3; D: -; J: TRBJ1-6; CDR3: CASSQGASYNSPLHF; DNA: TGCGCCAGCAGCCAGGGAGCCTCCTATAATTCACCCCTCCACTTT
size: -; V: TRBV9; D: -; J: TRBJ2-3; CDR3: CAGSVGSLSTDTQYF; DNA: TGTGCCGGCAGCGTAGGTTCCTTGAGCACAGATACGCAGTATTTT
size: few; V: TRBV12-3/TRBV12-4; D: -; J: TRBJ2-1; CDR3: CASSISGSFYNEQFF; DNA: TGTGCCAGCTCCATTAGCGGCAGTTTTTACAATGAGCAGTTCTTC
size: few; V: TRBV12-3/TRBV12-4; D: TRBD2; J: TRBJ2-5; CDR3: CASSPQGGRQETQYF; DNA: TGTGCCAGCAGTCCCCAGGGAGGGAGGCAAGAGACCCAGTACTTC
size: -; V: TRBV2; D: -; J: TRBJ1-2; CDR3: CASRQSMGYTF; DNA: TGCGCCAGCAGGCAATCTATGGGCTACACCTTC
size: -; V: TRBV19; D: -; J: TRBJ1-5; CDR3: CASSIGSNLNQPQHF; DNA: TGTGCCAGTAGTATAGGCAGCAACCTTAATCAGCCCCAGCATTTT
size: -; V: TRBV28; D: TRBD2; J: TRBJ2-2; CDR3: CASSLTSPGELFF; DNA: TGTGCCAGCAGTCTGACTAGCCCCGGGGAGCTGTTTTTT